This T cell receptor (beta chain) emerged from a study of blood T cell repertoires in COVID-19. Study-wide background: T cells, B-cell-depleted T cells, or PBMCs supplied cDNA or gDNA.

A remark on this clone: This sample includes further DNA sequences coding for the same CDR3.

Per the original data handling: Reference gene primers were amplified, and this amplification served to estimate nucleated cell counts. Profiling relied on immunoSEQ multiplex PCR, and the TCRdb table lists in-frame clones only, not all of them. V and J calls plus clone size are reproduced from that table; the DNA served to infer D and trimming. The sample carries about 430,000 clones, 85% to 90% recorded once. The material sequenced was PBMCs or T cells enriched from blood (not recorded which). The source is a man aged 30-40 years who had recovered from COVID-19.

DNA of the CDR3: TGTGCCAGCAGCTTAGTTGAGTCCTACGAGCAGTACTTC. Translating it yields CASSLVESYEQYF. The chain joins TRBV7-2 to TRBJ2-7; D is undetermined. Germline V CDR1 and CDR2: SGHTA, FQGNSA. CDR3 length: 13 amino acids. The ends were cut back, 1 base at V and 1 base at J, with 5 bases in the middle.